Listed here are 10 T cell receptor beta chains from one sample, sequenced in a study of blood T cell repertoires in COVID-19. Assay used: immunoSEQ multiplex PCR; TCRdb lists only in-frame clones, some missing. The sample holds roughly 180,000 clones; around 90% are singletons and the top ten take around 2.1%. The material sequenced was PBMCs or T cells enriched from blood (not recorded which). The receptors originated from a woman aged 25 to 39 who had recovered from COVID-19.

The J gene is TRBJ1-1, the V gene TRBV6-2 or TRBV6-3, with D perhaps matching TRBD1 (5 bases). CDR3 length: 17 amino acids. Per the germline V gene, CDR1 is MNHEY and CDR2 is SVGEGT. V was shortened by 0 bases and J by 2 bases, with 16 bases between the two germline ends. CDR3 in amino acids: CASSYSKVRGENTEAFF. DNA for the CDR3: TGTGCCAGCAGTTACTCGAAGGTTCGGGGGGAAAACACTGAAGCTTTCTTT.

J is TRBJ1-3 and V is TRBV4-3; tentatively, D is TRBD1 (6 bases). The V end lost 0 bases, the J end lost 0 bases, and 15 bases lay between the germline ends. CDR3 size: 18 residues. Germline lookup yields CDR1 LGHNA and CDR2 YSLEER. The CDR3 sequence is CASSQETMAGVSGNTIYF. Written as DNA, the CDR3 is TGCGCCAGCAGCCAAGAGACGATGGCAGGGGTCTCTGGAAACACCATATATTTT.

This clone was counted only a few times. The chain uses TRBV19 and TRBJ1-4; D call uncertain. Trimming left V 5 bases short and J 8 bases short, with 15 bases between. This CDR3 is built from 14 residues. CDR1 is LNHDA and CDR2 is SQIVND in the germline V gene (reference sequence). The CDR3 DNA sequence: TGTGCCAGTAGTCCACTCGGAGTCGTCGAAAAACTGTTTTTT. As protein: CASSPLGVVEKLFF. The full variable domain, in which reference TRBV19 and TRBJ1-4 provide the parts outside the CDR3, is DGGITQSPKYLFRKEGQNVTLSCEQNLNHDAMYWYRQDPGQGLRLIYYSQIVNDFQKGDIAEGYSVSREKKESFPLTVTSAQKNPTAFYLCASSPLGVVEKLFFGSGTQLSVL.

This clone has only one observation. The J gene is TRBJ2-1, the V gene TRBV20-1; D unresolved. CDR3 size: 11 residues. CDR1 is DFQATT, CDR2 SNEGSKA, per germline (reference sequence). The germline V and J ends were trimmed by 3 bases and 6 bases, with 6 bases remaining between them. CDR3 DNA: TGCAGTGCTAGCATTAGCAATGAGCAGTTCTTC. Amino acid sequence: CSASISNEQFF.

This chain links TRBV7-6 with TRBJ2-2, with D perhaps matching TRBD2 (5 bases). The germline gives CDR1 SGHVS, CDR2 FNYEAQ. The CDR3 length is 16 residues. The V and J ends lost 3 bases and 3 bases respectively, with 14 bases between them. CDR3 sequence: CASSFKTGEYTGELFF. The CDR3 DNA reads as TGTGCCAGCAGCTTCAAGACCGGGGAGTACACCGGGGAGCTGTTTTTT.

The DNA for the CDR3 is TGTGCCAGCACCGGGGACTTGGGCAATCAGCCCCAGCATTTT. Its protein product is CASTGDLGNQPQHF. The V call is TRBV2, the J call TRBJ1-5; maybe TRBD1 (5 bases). This CDR3 is 14 amino acids long. Germline CDR1 SNHLY, CDR2 FYNNEI. V was cut by 7 bases and J by 2 bases, with 12 bases left in between.

The chain uses TRBV5-1 and TRBJ1-1, with 8 bases fitting TRBD1. This CDR3 has 16 residues. Per the germline V gene, CDR1 is SGHRS and CDR2 is YFSETQ. The trim removed 1 base at V and 1 base at J, leaving 6 bases unmatched. CDR3 in DNA: TGCGCCAGCAGCTTGTCCACGACAGGGGCGAACACTGAAGCTTTCTTT. This sequence encodes CASSLSTTGANTEAFF.

The chain employs TRBV9 and TRBJ2-7; D unclear. Per germline, CDR1 SGDLS and CDR2 YYNGEE. The CDR3 totals 15 residues. With 3 bases removed from V and 4 bases from J, the gap between germline ends came to 17 bases. The CDR3 here is CASSGSEVGFYEQYF. The CDR3 region has the DNA TGTGCCAGCAGCGGGAGTGAGGTCGGTTTTTACGAGCAGTACTTC. The full variable domain, completed using reference TRBV9 and TRBJ2-7, is DSGVTQTPKHLITATGQRVTLRCSPRSGDLSVYWYQQSLDQGLQFLIQYYNGEERAKGNILERFSAQQFPDLHSELNLSSLELGDSALYFCASSGSEVGFYEQYFGPGTRLTVT.

The chain uses TRBV5-1 and TRBJ2-7; TRBD2 might be the D (6 bases). The CDR3 totals 16 residues. Germline loops: CDR1 SGHRS, CDR2 YFSETQ. Trimming shortened V by 0 bases and J by 4 bases, and 17 bases separated the two germline ends. The CDR3: CASSLEGSGDLYEQYF. CDR3 in DNA: TGCGCCAGCAGCTTGGAGGGTAGCGGAGACCTTTACGAGCAGTACTTC.

The genes are TRBV4-2 and TRBJ2-2; 7 bases agree with TRBD1. CDR1 and CDR2 (germline): LGHNA, YNFKEQ. The CDR3 runs to 16 residues. Trimming cost V 0 bases and J 5 bases; bases outside gene matches: 6. Here the CDR3 reads CASSQELGTATGELFF. CDR3 coding DNA: TGTGCCAGCAGCCAAGAGCTAGGGACAGCTACCGGGGAGCTGTTTTTT.